The rows below give T cell receptor beta chains drawn from one sample of a study of blood T cell repertoires in COVID-19. TCRdb keeps only in-frame clones here, not all; method: immunoSEQ multiplex PCR. Here the sample spans 250,000 to 350,000 clones, 75% to 90% being singletons. The source material was peripheral blood. The origin of the receptors is a woman aged 55-70 years with acute or convalescent COVID-19. The CDR3 runs from the conserved cysteine through the conserved F or W. A D gene is named only where the DNA matches it firmly. A clone size is listed for some rows: how often the clone was seen (once, few, many), or a class if it is expanded.

TRBJ1-6,.,.,TRBV28,CASTDINNSPLHF,TGTGCCAGCACCGACATAAATAATTCACCCCTCCACTTT
TRBJ2-1,.,TRBD2,TRBV15,CATRPGLADSYNEQFF,TGTGCCACCAGGCCTGGACTAGCAGACTCCTACAATGAGCAGTTCTTC
TRBJ1-5,.,.,TRBV28,CASTPSGGSSNQPQHF,TGTGCCAGCACCCCCTCGGGGGGCTCTAGCAATCAGCCCCAGCATTTT
TRBJ2-3,.,.,TRBV9,CASSVSGLRDTQYF,TGTGCCAGCAGCGTTTCAGGGTTGCGGGATACGCAGTATTTT
TRBJ1-2,few,.,TRBV28,CASSFTGPGVGYTF,TGTGCCAGCAGTTTTACAGGGCCAGGGGTTGGCTACACCTTC
TRBJ2-3,.,.,TRBV7-2,CASSLEGGVGTDTQYF,TGTGCCAGCAGCTTAGAAGGCGGGGTGGGCACAGATACGCAGTATTTT
TRBJ1-5,.,.,TRBV14,CASSHLRGHLSYQPQHF,TGTGCCAGCAGCCACCTTAGAGGACACTTATCCTATCAGCCCCAGCATTTT
TRBJ1-5,.,.,TRBV28,CASSLTQGNQPQHF,TGTGCCAGCAGTTTAACACAGGGCAATCAGCCCCAGCATTTT
TRBJ1-2,.,.,TRBV27,CASSPFRENYGYTF,TGTGCCAGCAGTCCCTTCAGGGAAAACTATGGCTACACCTTC
TRBJ2-2,.,.,TRBV7-9,CASSLSVGSGELFF,TGTGCCAGCAGCTTAAGTGTGGGGAGCGGGGAGCTGTTTTTT
TRBJ1-3,.,TRBD1,TRBV5-1,CASSIRTGASGNTIYF,TGCGCCAGCAGCATCCGGACAGGGGCCTCTGGAAACACCATATATTTT
TRBJ1-2,few,TRBD1,TRBV27,CASSLGQGVGYTF,TGTGCCAGCAGTTTAGGACAGGGGGTTGGCTACACCTTC
TRBJ2-5,.,.,TRBV29-1,CSVGWDNTGEETQYF,TGCAGCGTTGGTTGGGATAATACAGGAGAAGAGACCCAGTACTTC
TRBJ2-1,.,.,TRBV19,CASSTQGGSYNEQFF,TGTGCCAGTAGTACTCAGGGGGGCTCCTACAATGAGCAGTTCTTC
TRBJ1-4,.,.,TRBV7-2,CASSPQVGGHEKLFF,TGTGCCAGCAGCCCCCAGGTCGGGGGACATGAAAAACTGTTTTTT
TRBJ2-7,.,.,TRBV3-1/TRBV3-2,CASSQGARVSEQYF,TGTGCCAGCAGCCAAGGGGCCAGGGTCTCCGAGCAGTACTTC
TRBJ1-5,.,TRBD1,TRBV11-3,CASSLAQTGGNSNQPQHF,TGTGCCAGCAGCTTAGCCCAGACAGGGGGTAATAGCAATCAGCCCCAGCATTTT
TRBJ2-2,.,.,TRBV3-1/TRBV3-2,CASSRWEAGELFF,TGTGCCAGCAGCCGTTGGGAGGCCGGGGAGCTGTTTTTT
TRBJ2-3,.,.,TRBV2,CASRVETSTDTQYF,TGTGCCAGCAGAGTTGAGACTAGCACAGATACGCAGTATTTT
TRBJ1-5,.,.,TRBV28,CASSLGQRNQPQHF,TGTGCCAGCAGTCTCGGACAGCGCAATCAGCCCCAGCATTTT
TRBJ1-5,.,TRBD1,TRBV18,CASSADRGTNQPQHF,TGTGCCAGCTCAGCTGACAGGGGGACCAATCAGCCCCAGCATTTT
TRBJ2-1,.,TRBD2,TRBV11-3,CARRGPGGRGGQFF,TGTGCCCGCCGCGGGCCGGGGGGCCGGGGGGGGCAGTTCTTC